This T cell receptor (beta chain) was captured in a study of identical twins. Findings of the study overall: Shared out-of-frame alpha sequences (those common to twins) showed excess low generation probability.

TCRdb passed the 5' RACE reads through MiXCR, listing each CDR3 protein once. Of 450,000 or so distinct CDR3 sequences detected, around 18% appear once; the ten largest clones hold roughly an eighth. This clonotype has just a few counts. The antigen is undetermined. V lost 3 bases, J lost 5 bases, and 12 bases lay in between. Germline loops: CDR1 SGHTA, CDR2 FQGNSA. The length of the CDR3 is 14 residues. The gene calls are TRBV7-2 and TRBJ2-3; D may be TRBD1 or TRBD2 (6 bases each). The material sequenced was naive T cells sorted from blood. This receptor was identified in a man between 45 and 60 years old in good health. The DNA of the CDR3 is TGTGCCAGCAGCTTTGGGGGGCGCAGAGATACGCAGTATTTT. It translates to CASSFGGRRDTQYF.